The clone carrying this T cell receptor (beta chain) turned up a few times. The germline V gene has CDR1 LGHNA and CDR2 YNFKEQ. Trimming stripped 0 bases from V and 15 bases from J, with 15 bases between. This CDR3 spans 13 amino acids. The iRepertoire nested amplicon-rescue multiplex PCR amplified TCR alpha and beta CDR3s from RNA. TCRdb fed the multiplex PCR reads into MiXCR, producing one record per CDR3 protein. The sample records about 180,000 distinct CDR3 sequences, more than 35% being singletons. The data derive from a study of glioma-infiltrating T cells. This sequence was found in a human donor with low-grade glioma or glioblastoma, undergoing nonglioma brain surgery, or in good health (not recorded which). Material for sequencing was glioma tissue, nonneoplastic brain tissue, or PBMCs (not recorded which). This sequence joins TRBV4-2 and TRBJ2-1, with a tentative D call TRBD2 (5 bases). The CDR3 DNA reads TGTGCCAGCAGCCAAGATTCTTTGAGGGAGTTGTTCTTC. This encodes CASSQDSLRELFF.